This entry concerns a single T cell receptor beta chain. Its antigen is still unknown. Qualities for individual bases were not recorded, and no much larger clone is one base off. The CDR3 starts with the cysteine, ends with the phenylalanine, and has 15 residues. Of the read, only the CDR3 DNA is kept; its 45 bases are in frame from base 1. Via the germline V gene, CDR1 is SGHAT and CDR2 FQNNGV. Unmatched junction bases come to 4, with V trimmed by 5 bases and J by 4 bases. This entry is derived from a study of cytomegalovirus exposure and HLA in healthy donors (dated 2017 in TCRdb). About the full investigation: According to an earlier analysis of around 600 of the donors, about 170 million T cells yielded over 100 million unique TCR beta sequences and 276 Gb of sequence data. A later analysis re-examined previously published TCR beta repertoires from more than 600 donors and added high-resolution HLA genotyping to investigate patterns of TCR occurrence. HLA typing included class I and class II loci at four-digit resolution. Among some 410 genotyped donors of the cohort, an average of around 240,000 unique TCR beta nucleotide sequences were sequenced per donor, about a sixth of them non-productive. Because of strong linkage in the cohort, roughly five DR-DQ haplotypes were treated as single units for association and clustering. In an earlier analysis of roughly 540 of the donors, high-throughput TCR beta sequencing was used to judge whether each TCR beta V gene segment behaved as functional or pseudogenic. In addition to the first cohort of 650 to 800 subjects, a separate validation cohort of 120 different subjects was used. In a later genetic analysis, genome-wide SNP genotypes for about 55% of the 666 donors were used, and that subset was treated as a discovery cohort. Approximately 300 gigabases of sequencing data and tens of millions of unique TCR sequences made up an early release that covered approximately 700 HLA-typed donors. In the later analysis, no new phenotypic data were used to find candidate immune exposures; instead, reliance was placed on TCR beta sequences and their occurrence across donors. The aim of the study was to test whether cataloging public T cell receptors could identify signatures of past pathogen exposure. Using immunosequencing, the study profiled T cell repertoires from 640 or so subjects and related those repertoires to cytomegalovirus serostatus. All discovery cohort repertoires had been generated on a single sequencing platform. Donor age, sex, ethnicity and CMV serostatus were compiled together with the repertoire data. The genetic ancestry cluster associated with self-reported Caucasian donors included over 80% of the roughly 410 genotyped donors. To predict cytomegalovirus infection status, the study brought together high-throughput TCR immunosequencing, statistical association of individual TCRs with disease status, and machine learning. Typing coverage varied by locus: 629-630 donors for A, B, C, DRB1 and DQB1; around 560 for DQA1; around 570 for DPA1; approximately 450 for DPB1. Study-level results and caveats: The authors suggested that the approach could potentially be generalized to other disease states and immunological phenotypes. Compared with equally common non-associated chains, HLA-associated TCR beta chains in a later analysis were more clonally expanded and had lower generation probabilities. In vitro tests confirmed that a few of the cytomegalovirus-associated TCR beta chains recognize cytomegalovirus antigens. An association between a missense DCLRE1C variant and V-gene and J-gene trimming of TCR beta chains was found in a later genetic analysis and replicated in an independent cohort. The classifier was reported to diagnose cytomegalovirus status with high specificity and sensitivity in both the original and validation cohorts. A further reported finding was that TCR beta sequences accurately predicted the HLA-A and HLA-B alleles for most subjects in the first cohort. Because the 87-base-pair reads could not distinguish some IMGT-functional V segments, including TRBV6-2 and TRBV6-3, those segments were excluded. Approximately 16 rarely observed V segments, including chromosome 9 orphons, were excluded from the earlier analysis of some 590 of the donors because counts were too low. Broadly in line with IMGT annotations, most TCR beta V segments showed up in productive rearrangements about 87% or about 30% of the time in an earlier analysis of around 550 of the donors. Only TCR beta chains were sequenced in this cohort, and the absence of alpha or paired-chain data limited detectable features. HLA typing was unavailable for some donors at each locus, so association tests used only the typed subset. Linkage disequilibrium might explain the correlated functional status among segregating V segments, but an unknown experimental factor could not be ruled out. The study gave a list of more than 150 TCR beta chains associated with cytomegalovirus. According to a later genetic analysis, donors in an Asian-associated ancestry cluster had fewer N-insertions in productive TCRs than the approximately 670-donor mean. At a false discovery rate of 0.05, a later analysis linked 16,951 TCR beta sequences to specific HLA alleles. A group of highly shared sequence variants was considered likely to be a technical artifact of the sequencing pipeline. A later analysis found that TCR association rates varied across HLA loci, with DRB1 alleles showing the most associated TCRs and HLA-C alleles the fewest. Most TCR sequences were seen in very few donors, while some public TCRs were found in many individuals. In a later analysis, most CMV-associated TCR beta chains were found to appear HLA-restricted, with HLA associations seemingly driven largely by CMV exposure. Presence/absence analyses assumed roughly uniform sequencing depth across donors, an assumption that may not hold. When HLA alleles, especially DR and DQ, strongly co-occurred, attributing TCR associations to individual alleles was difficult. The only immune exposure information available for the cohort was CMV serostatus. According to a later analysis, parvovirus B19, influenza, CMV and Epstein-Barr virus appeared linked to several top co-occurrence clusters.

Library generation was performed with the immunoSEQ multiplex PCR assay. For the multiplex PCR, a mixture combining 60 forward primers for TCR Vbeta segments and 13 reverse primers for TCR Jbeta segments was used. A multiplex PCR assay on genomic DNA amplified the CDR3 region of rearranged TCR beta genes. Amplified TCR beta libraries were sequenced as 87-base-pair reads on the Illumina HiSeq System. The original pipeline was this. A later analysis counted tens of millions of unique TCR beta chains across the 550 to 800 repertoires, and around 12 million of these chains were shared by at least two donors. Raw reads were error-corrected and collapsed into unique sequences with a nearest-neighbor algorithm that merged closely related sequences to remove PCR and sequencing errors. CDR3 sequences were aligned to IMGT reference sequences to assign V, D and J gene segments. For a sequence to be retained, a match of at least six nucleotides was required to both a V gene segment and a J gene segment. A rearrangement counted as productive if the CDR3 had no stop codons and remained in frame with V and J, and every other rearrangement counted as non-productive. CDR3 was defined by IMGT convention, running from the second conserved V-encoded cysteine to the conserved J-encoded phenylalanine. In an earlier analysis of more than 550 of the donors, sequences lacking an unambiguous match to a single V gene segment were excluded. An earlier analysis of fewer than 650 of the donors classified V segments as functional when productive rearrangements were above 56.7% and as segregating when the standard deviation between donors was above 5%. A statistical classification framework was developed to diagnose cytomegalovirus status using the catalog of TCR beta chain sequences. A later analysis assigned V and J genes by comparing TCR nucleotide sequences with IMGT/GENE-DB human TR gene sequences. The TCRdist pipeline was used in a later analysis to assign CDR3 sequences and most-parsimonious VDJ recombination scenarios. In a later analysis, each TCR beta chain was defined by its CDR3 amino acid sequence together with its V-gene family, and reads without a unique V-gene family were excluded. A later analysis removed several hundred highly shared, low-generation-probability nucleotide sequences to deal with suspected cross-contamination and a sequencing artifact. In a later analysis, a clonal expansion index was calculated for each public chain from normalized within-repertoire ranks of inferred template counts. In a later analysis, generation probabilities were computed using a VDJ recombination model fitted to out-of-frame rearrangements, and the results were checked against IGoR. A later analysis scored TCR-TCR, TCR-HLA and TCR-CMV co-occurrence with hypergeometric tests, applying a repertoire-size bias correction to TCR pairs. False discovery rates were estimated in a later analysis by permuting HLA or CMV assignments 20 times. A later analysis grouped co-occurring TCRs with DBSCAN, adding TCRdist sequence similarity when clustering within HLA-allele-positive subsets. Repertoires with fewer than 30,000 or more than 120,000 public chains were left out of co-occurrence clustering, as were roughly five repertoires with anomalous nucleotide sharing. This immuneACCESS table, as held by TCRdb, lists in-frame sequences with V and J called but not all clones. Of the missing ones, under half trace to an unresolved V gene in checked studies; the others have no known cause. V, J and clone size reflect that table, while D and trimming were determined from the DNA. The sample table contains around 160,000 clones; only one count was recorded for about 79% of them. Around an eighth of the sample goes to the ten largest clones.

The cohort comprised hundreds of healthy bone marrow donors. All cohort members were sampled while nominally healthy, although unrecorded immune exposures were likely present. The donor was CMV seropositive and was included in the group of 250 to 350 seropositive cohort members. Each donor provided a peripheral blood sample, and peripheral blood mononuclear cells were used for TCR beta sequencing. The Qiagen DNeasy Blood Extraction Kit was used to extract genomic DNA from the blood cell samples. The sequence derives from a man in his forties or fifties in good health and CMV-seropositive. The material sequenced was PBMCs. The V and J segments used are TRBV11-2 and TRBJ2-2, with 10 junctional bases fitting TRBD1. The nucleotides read TGTGCCAGCAGCCCCTGGACAGGGGGCACCGGGGAGCTGTTTTTT. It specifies CASSPWTGGTGELFF.